The T cell receptor (beta chain) under discussion was sequenced for a study of blood T cells in healthy people across ages (dated by TCRdb to between 2014 and 2016). Notes on the research overall: In model experiments, template switching captured about one uniquely barcoded TCR beta cDNA molecule for every two T cells. Using deep sequencing normalized with unique cDNA molecular identifiers, the study measured how TCR beta repertoire diversity changes with age. The donors were split into four age groups: young (average around 16 years), middle-aged (around 37), aged (approximately 60) and long-lived (roughly 80). Donors of different ages were randomly distributed across sequencing lanes to avoid experimental bias. For two donors (one aged 18 to 30 and one aged 80 or older), the study analyzed two additional independent replicas of 1 million unique cDNA reads from the same blood draw.

As to this clonotype: No cognate antigen has been identified for it. No much larger clone exists at a distance of one base, and base qualities are not known.

V and J are trimmed by 4 bases and 6 bases, and the gene matches miss 9 bases of the junction. CDR1 SGHKS and CDR2 YYEKEE were looked up in the germline V gene (reference sequence). The cysteine opens and the phenylalanine closes a CDR3 of 15 amino acids. Just CDR3 DNA is preserved here, 45 bases in frame from base 1. The donors were some 39 Caucasian individuals from Russia, aged 6 to 90 years, who were systemically healthy. Each donor gave 8.5 to 10 milliliters of peripheral blood, collected into EDTA-treated Vacutainer tubes. Ficoll-Paque density-gradient centrifugation was used to isolate PBMCs, with at least 6 million per sample. Trizol reagent was used to extract total RNA from the PBMCs, yielding at least 5 micrograms per sample. The percentages of naive CD45RAhigh/CD27high T cells were determined by flow cytometry on a PBMC aliquot from every donor. The library relied on 5' RACE. The sequencer was an Illumina HiSeq 2500. A second PCR of about 6 to 11 cycles was run with a J-beta primer mix and a sample-barcoded 5' primer. Each TCR beta cDNA molecule received a unique molecular identifier from a template-switch 5' adaptor carrying 12 random nucleotides. Each sample yielded at least 3 million CDR3-containing paired-end reads. First-strand cDNA was synthesized from all RNA with the Mint cDNA synthesis kit, primed by a TRBC-specific oligonucleotide. Following uracil-DNA glycosylase treatment, all cDNA underwent a first 18-cycle PCR with the universal primers M1SS and BC2_uni_R. In the paper's pipeline: Normalization of each sample was performed by random selection of 1 million high-quality reads, each carrying a distinct molecular identifier. Instead of being binned into consensus sequences, reads with shared molecular identifiers were discarded. MiTCR, run with a Q25 quality threshold and the strictest error-elimination algorithm, handled CDR3 identification, clonotype clustering and error correction. A nonparametric unseen species model using Euler transformation provided a lower-bound estimate of total TCR beta diversity. TCRdb took the public reads, trimmed them with fastp at Q25, ran MiXCR for clone calling and kept in-frame beta chains. Rows are combined by CDR3 protein, so each entry shows the most common genes and DNA. TCRdb, rather than the study authors, made the V and J calls. Across this sample there are approximately 940,000 distinct CDR3 sequences, with roughly 48% seen only once. The biggest ten clones account for 10% to 15% of the sample.

Study-wide conclusions, independent of this receptor: As age increased, observed TCR beta diversity per million T cells dropped in a roughly linear way, and a significant reduction was already evident by age about 40. Because the CMV infection status of the donors was unknown, age-related changes in expanded clonotypes may potentially have been confounded. A strong correlation was found between observed TCR beta diversity and the percentage of naive T cells measured by flow cytometry. Bulk unsorted PBMC profiling prevented conclusive comparison of naive and antigen-experienced compartments. Compared with the aged group, the long-lived group had more naive CD4+ T cells, fewer expanded clones and increased TCR diversity, suggesting age selection. Estimates of total diversity based on one million sequenced T cells were considered lower bounds and underestimates.

This chain is built from TRBV5-5 and TRBJ2-3; 9 bases in the middle match TRBD2. Input material: blood. The clonotype originates from a man in his thirties or forties in good health. The CDR3 region has the sequence CASSTVLAGSDTQYF. The nucleotide sequence reads as follows: TGTGCCAGCAGCACCGTACTAGCGGGTTCGGATACGCAGTATTTT. The full variable domain, with segments outside the CDR3 supplied by the reference TRBV5-5 and TRBJ2-3 proteins, appears as DAGVTQSPTHLIKTRGQQVTLRCSPISGHKSVSWYQQVLGQGPQFIFQYYEKEERGRGNFPDRFSARQFPNYSSELNVNALLLGDSALYLCASSTVLAGSDTQYFGPGTRLTVL.